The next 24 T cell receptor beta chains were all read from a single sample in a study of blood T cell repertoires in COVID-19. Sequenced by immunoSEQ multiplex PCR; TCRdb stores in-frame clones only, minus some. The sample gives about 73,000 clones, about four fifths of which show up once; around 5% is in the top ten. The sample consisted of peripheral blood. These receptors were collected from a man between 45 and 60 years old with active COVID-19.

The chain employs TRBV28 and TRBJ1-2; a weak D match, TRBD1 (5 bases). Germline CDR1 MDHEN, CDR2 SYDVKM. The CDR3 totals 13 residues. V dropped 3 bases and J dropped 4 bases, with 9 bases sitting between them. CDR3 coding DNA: TGTGCCAGCAGTTTGACAGACAGCTATGGCTACACCTTC. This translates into CASSLTDSYGYTF.

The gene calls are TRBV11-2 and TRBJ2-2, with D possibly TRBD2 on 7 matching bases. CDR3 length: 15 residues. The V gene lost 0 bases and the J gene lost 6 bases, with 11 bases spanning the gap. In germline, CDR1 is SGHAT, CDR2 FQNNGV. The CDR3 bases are TGTGCCAGCAGCTTAGATATGGGGGGGCCCGGGGAGCTGTTTTTT. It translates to CASSLDMGGPGELFF.

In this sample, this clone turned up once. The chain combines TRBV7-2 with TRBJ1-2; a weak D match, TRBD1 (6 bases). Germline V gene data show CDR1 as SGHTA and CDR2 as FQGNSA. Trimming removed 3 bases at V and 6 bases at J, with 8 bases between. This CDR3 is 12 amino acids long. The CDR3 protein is CASSFRQDGYTF. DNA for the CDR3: TGTGCCAGCAGCTTTCGACAGGATGGCTACACCTTC.

The CDR3 protein is CASRSPRAREQYF. The DNA for the CDR3 is TGTGCCAGCAGATCCCCCCGAGCGCGCGAGCAGTACTTC. This chain joins TRBV25-1 and TRBJ2-7, with D hard to call. The CDR3 runs 13 residues. Germline lookup yields CDR1 MGHDK and CDR2 SYGVNS. V lost 6 bases to trimming and J lost 6 bases, with 15 bases between them.

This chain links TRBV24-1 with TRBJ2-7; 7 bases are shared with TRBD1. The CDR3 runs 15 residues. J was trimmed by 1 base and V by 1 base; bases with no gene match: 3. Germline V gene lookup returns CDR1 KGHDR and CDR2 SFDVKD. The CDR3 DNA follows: TGTGCCACCAGTGATTTAGGCAGGGGGTCCTACGAGCAGTACTTC. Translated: CATSDLGRGSYEQYF.

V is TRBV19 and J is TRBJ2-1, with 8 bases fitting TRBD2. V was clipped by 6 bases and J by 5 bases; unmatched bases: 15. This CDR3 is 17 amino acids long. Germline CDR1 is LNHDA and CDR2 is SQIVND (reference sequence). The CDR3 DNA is TGTGCCAGTAGGGTTAGCGGGGCCTCACTTACTAACAATGAGCAGTTCTTC. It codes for CASRVSGASLTNNEQFF.

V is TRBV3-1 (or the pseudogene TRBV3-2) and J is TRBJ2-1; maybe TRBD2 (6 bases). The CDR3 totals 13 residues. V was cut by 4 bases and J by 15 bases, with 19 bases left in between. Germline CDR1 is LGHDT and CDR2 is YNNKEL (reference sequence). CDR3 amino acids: CASSLRWGGAGFF. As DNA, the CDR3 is TGTGCCAGCAGCCTCCGCTGGGGCGGGGCGGGGTTCTTC.

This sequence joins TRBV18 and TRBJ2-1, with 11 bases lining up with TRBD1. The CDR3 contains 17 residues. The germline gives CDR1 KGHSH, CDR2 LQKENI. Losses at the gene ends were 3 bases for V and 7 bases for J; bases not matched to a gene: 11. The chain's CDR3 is CASSPVTAGQGVNEQFF. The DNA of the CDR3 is TGTGCCAGCTCACCTGTTACAGCGGGACAGGGGGTGAATGAGCAGTTCTTC. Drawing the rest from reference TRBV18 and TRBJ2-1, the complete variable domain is NAGVMQNPRHLVRRRGQEARLRCSPMKGHSHVYWYRQLPEEGLKFMVYLQKENIIDESGMPKERFSAEFPKEGPSILRIQQVVRGDSAAYFCASSPVTAGQGVNEQFFGPGTRLTVL.

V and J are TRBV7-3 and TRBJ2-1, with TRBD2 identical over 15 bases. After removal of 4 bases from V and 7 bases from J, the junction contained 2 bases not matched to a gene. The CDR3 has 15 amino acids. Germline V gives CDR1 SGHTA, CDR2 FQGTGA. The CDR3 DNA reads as TGTGCCAGCAGCTCGGGGACTAGCGGGAGGAATGAGCAGTTCTTC. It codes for CASSSGTSGRNEQFF.

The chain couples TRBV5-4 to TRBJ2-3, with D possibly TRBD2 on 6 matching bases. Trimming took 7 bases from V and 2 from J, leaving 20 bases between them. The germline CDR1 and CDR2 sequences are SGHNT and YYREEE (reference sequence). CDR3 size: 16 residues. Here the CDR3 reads CASGTGAVSITDTQYF. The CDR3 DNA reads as TGTGCCAGCGGCACGGGAGCGGTTTCTATCACAGATACGCAGTATTTT. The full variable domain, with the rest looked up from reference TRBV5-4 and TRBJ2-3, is ETGVTQSPTHLIKTRGQQVTLRCSSQSGHNTVSWYQQALGQGPQFIFQYYREEENGRGNFPPRFSGLQFPNYSSELNVNALELDDSALYLCASGTGAVSITDTQYFGPGTRLTVL.

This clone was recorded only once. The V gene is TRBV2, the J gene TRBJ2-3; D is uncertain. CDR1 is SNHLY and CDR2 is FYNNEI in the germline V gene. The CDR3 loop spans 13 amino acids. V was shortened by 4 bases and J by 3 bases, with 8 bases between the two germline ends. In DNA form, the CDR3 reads TGTGCCAGCAGTGGCGGCTTTACAGATACGCAGTATTTT. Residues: CASSGGFTDTQYF.

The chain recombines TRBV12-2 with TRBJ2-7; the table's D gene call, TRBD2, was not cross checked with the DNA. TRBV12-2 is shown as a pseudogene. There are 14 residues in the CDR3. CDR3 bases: TGTGCAAGACCTAGCGGGAGACGTTCCTACGAGCAGTACTTC. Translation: CARPSGRRSYEQYF.

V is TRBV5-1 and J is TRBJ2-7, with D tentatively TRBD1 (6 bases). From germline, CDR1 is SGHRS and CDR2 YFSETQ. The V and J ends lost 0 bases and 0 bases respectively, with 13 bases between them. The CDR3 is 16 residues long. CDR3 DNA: TGCGCCAGCAGCTTGGCCCAGGGGCTTAGCTCCTACGAGCAGTACTTC. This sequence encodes CASSLAQGLSSYEQYF.

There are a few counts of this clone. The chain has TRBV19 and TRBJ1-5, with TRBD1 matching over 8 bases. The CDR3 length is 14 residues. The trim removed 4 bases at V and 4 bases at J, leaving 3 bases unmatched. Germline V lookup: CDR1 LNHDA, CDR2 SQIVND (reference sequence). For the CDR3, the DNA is TGTGCCAGTAGTAAGGACAGGGAAAATCAGCCCCAGCATTTT. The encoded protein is CASSKDRENQPQHF.

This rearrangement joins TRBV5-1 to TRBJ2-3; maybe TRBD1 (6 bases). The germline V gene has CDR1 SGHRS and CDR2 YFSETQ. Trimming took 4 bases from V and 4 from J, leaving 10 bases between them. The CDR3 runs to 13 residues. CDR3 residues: CASSADRSDTQYF. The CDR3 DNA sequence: TGCGCCAGCAGCGCCGACAGGTCAGATACGCAGTATTTT.

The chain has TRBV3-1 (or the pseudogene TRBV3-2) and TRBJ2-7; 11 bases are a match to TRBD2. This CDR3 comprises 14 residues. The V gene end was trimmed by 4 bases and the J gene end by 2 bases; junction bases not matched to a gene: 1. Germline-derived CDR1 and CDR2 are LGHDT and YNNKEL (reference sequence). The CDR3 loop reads CASSLGLAAYEQYF. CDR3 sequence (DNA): TGTGCCAGCAGCCTGGGACTAGCGGCCTACGAGCAGTACTTC.

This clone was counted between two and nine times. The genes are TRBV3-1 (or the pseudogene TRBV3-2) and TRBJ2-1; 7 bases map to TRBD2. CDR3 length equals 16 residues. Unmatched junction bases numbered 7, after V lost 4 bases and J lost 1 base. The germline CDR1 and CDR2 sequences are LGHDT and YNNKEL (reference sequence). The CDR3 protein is CASSRPPGGSYNEQFF. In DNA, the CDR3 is TGTGCCAGCAGCCGCCCCCCCGGGGGGTCCTACAATGAGCAGTTCTTC.

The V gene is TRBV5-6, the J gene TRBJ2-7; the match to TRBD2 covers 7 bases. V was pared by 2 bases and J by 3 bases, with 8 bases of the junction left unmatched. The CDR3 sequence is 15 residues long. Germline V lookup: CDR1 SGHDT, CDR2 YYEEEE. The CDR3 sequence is CASSLALAGFYEQYF. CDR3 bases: TGTGCCAGCAGCTTAGCTTTAGCGGGCTTCTACGAGCAGTACTTC.

The CDR3 DNA is TGTGCCAGCTCACCCCGGGCGGGGTCTGGAAACACCATATATTTT. Its protein is CASSPRAGSGNTIYF. This rearrangement joins TRBV18 to TRBJ1-3; D gene uncertain. V lost 3 bases to trimming and J lost 1 base, with 10 bases between them. Germline CDR1 KGHSH, CDR2 LQKENI. The CDR3 contains 15 residues.

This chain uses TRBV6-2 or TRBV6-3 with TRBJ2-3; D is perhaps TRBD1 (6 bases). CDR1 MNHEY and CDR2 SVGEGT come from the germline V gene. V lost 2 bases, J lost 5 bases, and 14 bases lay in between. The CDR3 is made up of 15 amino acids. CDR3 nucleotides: TGTGCCAGCAGTTACGCCCGGGCAGGGGAAGATACGCAGTATTTT. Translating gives CASSYARAGEDTQYF.

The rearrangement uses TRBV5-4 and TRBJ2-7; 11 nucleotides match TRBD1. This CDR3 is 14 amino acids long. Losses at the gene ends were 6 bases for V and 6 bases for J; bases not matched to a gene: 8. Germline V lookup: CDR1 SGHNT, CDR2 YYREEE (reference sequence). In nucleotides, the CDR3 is TGTGCCAGCACCCGGACAGGGGGCCTAGGCGAGCAGTACTTC. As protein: CASTRTGGLGEQYF.

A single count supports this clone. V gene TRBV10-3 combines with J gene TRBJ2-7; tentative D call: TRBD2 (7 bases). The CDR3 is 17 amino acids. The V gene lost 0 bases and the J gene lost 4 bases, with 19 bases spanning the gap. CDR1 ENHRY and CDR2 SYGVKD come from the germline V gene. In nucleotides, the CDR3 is TGTGCCATCAGTGAGTCTATGGGGGGGGGCAGACAGTACGAGCAGTACTTC. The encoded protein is CAISESMGGGRQYEQYF.

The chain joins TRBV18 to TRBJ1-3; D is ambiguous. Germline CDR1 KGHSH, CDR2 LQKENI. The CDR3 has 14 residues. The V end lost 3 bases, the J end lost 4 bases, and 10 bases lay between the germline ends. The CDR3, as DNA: TGTGCCAGCTCACCCTTGACGGAGGGAAACACCATATATTTT. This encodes CASSPLTEGNTIYF.

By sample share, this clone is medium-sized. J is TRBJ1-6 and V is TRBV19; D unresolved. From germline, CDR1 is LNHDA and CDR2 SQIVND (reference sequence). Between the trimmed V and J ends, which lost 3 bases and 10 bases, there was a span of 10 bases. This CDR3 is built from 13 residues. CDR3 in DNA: TGTGCCAGTAGTATCCGCCAGCGGTCACCCCTCCACTTT. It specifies CASSIRQRSPLHF.